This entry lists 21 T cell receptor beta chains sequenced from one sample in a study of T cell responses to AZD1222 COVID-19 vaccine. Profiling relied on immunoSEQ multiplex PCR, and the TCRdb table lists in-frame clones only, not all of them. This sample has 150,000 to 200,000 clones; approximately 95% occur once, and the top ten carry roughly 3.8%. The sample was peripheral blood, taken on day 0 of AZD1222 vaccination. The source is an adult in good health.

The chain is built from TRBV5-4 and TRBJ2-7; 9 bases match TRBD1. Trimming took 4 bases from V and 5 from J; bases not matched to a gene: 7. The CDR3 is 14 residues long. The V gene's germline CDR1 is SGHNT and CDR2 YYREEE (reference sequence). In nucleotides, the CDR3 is TGTGCCAGCAGCCCCGGACAGGGGAGGGACGAGCAGTACTTC. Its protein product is CASSPGQGRDEQYF.

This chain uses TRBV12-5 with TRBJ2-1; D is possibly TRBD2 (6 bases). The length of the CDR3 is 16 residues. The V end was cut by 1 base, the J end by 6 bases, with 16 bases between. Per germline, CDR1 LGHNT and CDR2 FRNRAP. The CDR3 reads CASGLGLTSTPNEQFF. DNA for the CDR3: TGTGCTAGTGGTTTGGGGTTGACTAGTACTCCCAATGAGCAGTTCTTC.

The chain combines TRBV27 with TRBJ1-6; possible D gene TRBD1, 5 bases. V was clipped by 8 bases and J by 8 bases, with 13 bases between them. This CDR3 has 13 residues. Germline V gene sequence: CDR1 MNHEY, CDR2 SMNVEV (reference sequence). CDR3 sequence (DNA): TGTGCCAGCGGAACAGGTCAGGATTCACCCCTCCACTTT. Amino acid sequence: CASGTGQDSPLHF.

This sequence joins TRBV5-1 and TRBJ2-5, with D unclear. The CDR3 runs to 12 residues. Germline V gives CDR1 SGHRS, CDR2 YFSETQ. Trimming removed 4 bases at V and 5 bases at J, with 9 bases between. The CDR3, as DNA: TGCGCCAGCAGCGACAACGAGGAGACCCAGTACTTC. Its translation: CASSDNEETQYF.

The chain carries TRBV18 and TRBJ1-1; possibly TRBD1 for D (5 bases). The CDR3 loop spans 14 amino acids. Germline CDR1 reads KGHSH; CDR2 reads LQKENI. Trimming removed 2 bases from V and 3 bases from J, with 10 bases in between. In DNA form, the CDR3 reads TGTGCCAGCTCACCAAAGGTGGGGGACACTGAAGCTTTCTTT. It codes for CASSPKVGDTEAFF.

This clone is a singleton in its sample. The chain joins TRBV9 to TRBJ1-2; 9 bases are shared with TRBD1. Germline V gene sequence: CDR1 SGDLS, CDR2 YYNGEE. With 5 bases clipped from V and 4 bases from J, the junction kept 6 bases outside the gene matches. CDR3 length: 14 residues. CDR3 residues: CASSTGGTGYGYTF. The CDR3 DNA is TGTGCCAGCAGTACAGGGGGCACTGGCTATGGCTACACCTTC.

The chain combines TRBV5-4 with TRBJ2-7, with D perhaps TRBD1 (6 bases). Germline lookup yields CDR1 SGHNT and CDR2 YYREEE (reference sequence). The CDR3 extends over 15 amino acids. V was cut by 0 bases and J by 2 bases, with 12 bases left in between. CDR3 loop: CASSLGVRGPYEQYF. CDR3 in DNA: TGTGCCAGCAGCTTGGGAGTCAGGGGCCCCTACGAGCAGTACTTC.

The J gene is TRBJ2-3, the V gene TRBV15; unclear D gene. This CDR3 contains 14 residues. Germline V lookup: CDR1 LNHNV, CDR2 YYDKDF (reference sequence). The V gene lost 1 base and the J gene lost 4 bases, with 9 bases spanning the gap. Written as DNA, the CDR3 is TGTGCCACCAGCAGAGTCGGCTATTCAGATACGCAGTATTTT. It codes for CATSRVGYSDTQYF.

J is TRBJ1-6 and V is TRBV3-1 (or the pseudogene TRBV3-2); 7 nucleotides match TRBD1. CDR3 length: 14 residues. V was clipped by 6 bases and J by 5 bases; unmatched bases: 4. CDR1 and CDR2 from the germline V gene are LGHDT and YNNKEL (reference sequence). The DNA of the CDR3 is TGTGCCAGCAGAAAACAGGGGAATAATTCACCCCTCCACTTT. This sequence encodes CASRKQGNNSPLHF.

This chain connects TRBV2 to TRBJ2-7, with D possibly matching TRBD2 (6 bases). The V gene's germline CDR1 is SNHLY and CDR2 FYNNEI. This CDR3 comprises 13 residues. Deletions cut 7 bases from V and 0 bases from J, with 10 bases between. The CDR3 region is CASTSGGSYEQYF. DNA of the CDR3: TGTGCCAGCACTTCCGGGGGCTCCTACGAGCAGTACTTC.

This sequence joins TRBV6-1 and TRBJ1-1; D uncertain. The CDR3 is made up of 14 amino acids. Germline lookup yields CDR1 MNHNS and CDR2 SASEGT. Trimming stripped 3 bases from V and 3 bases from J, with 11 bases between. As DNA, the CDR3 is TGTGCCAGCAGTGAGCTGGGCCGGGACACTGAAGCTTTCTTT. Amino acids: CASSELGRDTEAFF.

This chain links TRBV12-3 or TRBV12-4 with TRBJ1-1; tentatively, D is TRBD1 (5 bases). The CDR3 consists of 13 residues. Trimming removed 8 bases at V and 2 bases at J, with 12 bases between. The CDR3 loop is CASRNRHNTEAFF. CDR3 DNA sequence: TGTGCCAGCCGGAACAGGCATAACACTGAAGCTTTCTTT.

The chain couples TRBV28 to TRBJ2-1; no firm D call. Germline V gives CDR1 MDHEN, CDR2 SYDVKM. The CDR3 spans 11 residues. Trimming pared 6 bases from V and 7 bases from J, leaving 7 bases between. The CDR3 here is CASRTANEQFF. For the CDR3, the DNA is TGTGCCAGCAGAACGGCTAATGAGCAGTTCTTC.

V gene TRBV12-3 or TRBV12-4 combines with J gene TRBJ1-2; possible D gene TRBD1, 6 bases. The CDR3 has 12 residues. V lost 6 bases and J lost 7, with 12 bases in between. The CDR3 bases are TGTGCCAGCAGCTATGGACAGTCTGGCTACACCTTC. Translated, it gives CASSYGQSGYTF.

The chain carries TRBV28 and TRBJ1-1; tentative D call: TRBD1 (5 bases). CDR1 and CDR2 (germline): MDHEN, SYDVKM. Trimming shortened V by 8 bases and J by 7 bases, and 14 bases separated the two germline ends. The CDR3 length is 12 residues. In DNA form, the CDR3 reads TGTGCCAGCGGATTACCGACAGTTGAAGCTTTCTTT. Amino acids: CASGLPTVEAFF.

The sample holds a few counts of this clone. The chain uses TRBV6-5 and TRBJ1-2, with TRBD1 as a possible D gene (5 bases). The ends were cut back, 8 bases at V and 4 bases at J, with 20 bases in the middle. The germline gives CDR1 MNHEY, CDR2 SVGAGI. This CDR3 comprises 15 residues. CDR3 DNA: TGTGCCAGCCATAGGTCAGGGACGCGCCTCTATGGCTACACCTTC. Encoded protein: CASHRSGTRLYGYTF.

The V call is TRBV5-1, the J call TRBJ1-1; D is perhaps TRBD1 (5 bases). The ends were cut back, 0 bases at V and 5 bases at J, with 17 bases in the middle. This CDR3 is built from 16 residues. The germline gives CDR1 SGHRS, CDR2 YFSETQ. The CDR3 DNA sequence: TGCGCCAGCAGCTTGGTCCCCCAGGCCCGGGGGACTGAAGCTTTCTTT. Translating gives CASSLVPQARGTEAFF.

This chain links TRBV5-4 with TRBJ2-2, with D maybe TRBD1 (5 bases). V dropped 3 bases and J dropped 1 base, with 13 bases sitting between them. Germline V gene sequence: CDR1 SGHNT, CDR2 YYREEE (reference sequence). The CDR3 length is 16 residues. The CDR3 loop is CASSSFQGRNTGELFF. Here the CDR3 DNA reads TGTGCCAGCAGCTCGTTCCAGGGCAGGAACACCGGGGAGCTGTTTTTT.

This CDR3 is CASSTEGLGLYEQYF. DNA of the CDR3: TGTGCCAGCAGTACTGAAGGGTTGGGTCTCTACGAGCAGTACTTC. The chain has TRBV5-8 and TRBJ2-7; D call uncertain. CDR1 is SGHTS and CDR2 is YDEGEE in the germline V gene. The CDR3 covers 15 residues. The V end was cut by 5 bases, the J end by 3 bases, with 18 bases between.

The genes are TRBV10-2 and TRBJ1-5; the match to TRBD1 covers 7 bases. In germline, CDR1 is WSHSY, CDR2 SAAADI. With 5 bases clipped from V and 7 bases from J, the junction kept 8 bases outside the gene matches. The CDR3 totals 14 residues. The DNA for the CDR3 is TGCGCCAGCAGTCAGACAGGGAGGGACCAGCCCCAGCATTTT. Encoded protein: CASSQTGRDQPQHF.

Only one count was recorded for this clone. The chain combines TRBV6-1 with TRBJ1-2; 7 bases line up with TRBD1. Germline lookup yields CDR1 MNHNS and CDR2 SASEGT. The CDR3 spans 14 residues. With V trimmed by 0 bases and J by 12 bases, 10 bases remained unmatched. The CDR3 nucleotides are TGTGCCAGCAGTGAAGCCGGAGGGGGCGGAAGGAACACCTTC. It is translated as CASSEAGGGGRNTF.